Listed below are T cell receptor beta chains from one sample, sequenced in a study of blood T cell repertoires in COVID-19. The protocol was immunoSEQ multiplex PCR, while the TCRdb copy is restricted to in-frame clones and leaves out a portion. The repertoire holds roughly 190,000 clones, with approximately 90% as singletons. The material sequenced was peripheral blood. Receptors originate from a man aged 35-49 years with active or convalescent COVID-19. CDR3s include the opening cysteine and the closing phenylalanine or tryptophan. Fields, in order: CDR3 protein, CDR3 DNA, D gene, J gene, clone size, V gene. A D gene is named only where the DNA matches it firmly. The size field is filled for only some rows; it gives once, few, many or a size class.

CDR3 protein: CASSGGLAGGTGELFF
CDR3 DNA: TGCGCCAGCAGCGGAGGACTAGCGGGAGGGACCGGGGAGCTGTTTTTT
D gene: TRBD2
J gene: TRBJ2-2
clone size: .
V gene: TRBV5-1

CDR3 protein: CASEISAGLYNEQFF
CDR3 DNA: TGTGCCAGCGAGATCAGTGCTGGGCTATACAATGAGCAGTTCTTC
D gene: .
J gene: TRBJ2-1
clone size: .
V gene: TRBV11-2

CDR3 protein: CASSLSSNEQFF
CDR3 DNA: TGTGCCAGCAGTTTGTCTTCTAATGAGCAGTTCTTC
D gene: .
J gene: TRBJ2-1
clone size: .
V gene: TRBV12-3/TRBV12-4

CDR3 protein: CASSVDLSYNEQFF
CDR3 DNA: TGTGCCAGCAGCGTCGACTTATCCTACAATGAGCAGTTCTTC
D gene: .
J gene: TRBJ2-1
clone size: .
V gene: TRBV7-2

CDR3 protein: CASNPGQLMNTEAFF
CDR3 DNA: TGTGCCAGCAACCCCGGACAGTTGATGAACACTGAAGCTTTCTTT
D gene: .
J gene: TRBJ1-1
clone size: .
V gene: TRBV6-2/TRBV6-3

CDR3 protein: CASSDERTGGSGYTF
CDR3 DNA: TGTGCCAGCAGTGACGAAAGGACAGGGGGCTCTGGCTACACCTTC
D gene: TRBD1
J gene: TRBJ1-2
clone size: few
V gene: TRBV6-4

CDR3 protein: CASRPTGKLAATGYTF
CDR3 DNA: TGTGCCAGCAGGCCGACAGGGAAACTCGCTGCTACTGGCTACACCTTC
D gene: TRBD1
J gene: TRBJ1-2
clone size: .
V gene: TRBV28

CDR3 protein: CASRGTVPVEQYF
CDR3 DNA: TGTGCCAGCAGGGGGACTGTCCCCGTCGAGCAGTACTTC
D gene: .
J gene: TRBJ2-7
clone size: .
V gene: TRBV27

CDR3 protein: CAISAGQGALEQYF
CDR3 DNA: TGTGCCATCAGTGCCGGACAGGGGGCCCTCGAGCAGTACTTC
D gene: TRBD1
J gene: TRBJ2-7
clone size: .
V gene: TRBV10-3

CDR3 protein: CASSFDRAGNTIYF
CDR3 DNA: TGTGCCAGCAGCTTCGACAGGGCTGGAAACACCATATATTTT
D gene: TRBD1
J gene: TRBJ1-3
clone size: .
V gene: TRBV7-2

CDR3 protein: CASSPNPLQGSEQYF
CDR3 DNA: TGTGCCAGCTCACCCAATCCTTTACAGGGATCCGAGCAGTACTTC
D gene: .
J gene: TRBJ2-7
clone size: .
V gene: TRBV18

CDR3 protein: CASGFRQGDTIYF
CDR3 DNA: TGTGCTAGTGGTTTCAGACAGGGAGACACCATATATTTT
D gene: TRBD1
J gene: TRBJ1-3
clone size: .
V gene: TRBV12-5

CDR3 protein: CASSRRAGELFF
CDR3 DNA: TGTGCCAGCAGCCGGCGGGCCGGGGAGCTGTTTTTT
D gene: .
J gene: TRBJ2-2
clone size: .
V gene: TRBV6-5

CDR3 protein: CASRQRGLGSPLHF
CDR3 DNA: TGTGCCAGTAGACAACGGGGGTTAGGGTCACCCCTCCACTTT
D gene: .
J gene: TRBJ1-6
clone size: .
V gene: TRBV19

CDR3 protein: CASSMGLATYNEQFF
CDR3 DNA: TGTGCCAGTAGTATGGGACTAGCGACCTACAATGAGCAGTTCTTC
D gene: TRBD2
J gene: TRBJ2-1
clone size: .
V gene: TRBV19

CDR3 protein: CASSYDPKNLAGASYEQYF
CDR3 DNA: TGTGCCAGCAGTTACGACCCAAAGAATCTAGCGGGGGCCTCCTACGAGCAGTACTTC
D gene: TRBD2
J gene: TRBJ2-7
clone size: .
V gene: TRBV6-2/TRBV6-3

CDR3 protein: CASSLAPPSDGYTF
CDR3 DNA: TGTGCCAGCAGCTTGGCCCCTCCGTCGGATGGCTACACCTTC
D gene: .
J gene: TRBJ1-2
clone size: .
V gene: TRBV5-6

CDR3 protein: CASSQFRAGAPILYQETQYF
CDR3 DNA: TGTGCCAGCAGCCAGTTCAGAGCGGGGGCGCCGATCCTATACCAAGAGACCCAGTACTTC
D gene: TRBD2
J gene: TRBJ2-5
clone size: .
V gene: TRBV3-1/TRBV3-2

CDR3 protein: CASSPRTGSTGELFF
CDR3 DNA: TGTGCCAGTAGTCCACGGACAGGAAGCACCGGGGAGCTGTTTTTT
D gene: TRBD1
J gene: TRBJ2-2
clone size: .
V gene: TRBV19

CDR3 protein: CASSLIFRGRNTGELFF
CDR3 DNA: TGTGCCAGCAGCTTGATTTTCAGAGGGCGGAACACCGGGGAGCTGTTTTTT
D gene: .
J gene: TRBJ2-2
clone size: .
V gene: TRBV11-2

CDR3 protein: CASSIRSFGTSGRKGEQFF
CDR3 DNA: TGTGCCAGTAGTATAAGGTCATTTGGGACTAGCGGGAGAAAGGGTGAGCAGTTCTTC
D gene: TRBD2
J gene: TRBJ2-1
clone size: .
V gene: TRBV19